The 3 T cell receptor beta chains below come from one sample, sequenced in a study of radiotherapy plus CTLA-4 blockade in lung cancer. This table comes from immunoSEQ multiplex PCR, and its TCRdb copy is limited to in-frame clones, with some not included. The repertoire has about 43,000 clones, roughly 64% of them found once; the top ten carry 20% to 25%. The sequenced sample was peripheral blood, obtained from a patient treated with radiotherapy plus ipilimumab. The receptors originated from a human donor with non-small cell lung cancer who had a partial response to radiotherapy plus ipilimumab.

This chain connects TRBV7-8 to TRBJ2-7; TRBD1 matches 8 bases. Germline assignment: CDR1 SGHVS and CDR2 FQNEAQ. The CDR3 has 16 amino acids. Unmatched junction bases numbered 14, after V lost 5 bases and J lost 5 bases. CDR3 region: CASSPRAGGAAHEQYF. CDR3 DNA: TGTGCCAGCAGCCCCCGAGCAGGGGGCGCGGCTCACGAGCAGTACTTC.

V gene TRBV19 combines with J gene TRBJ1-2; perhaps TRBD1 as D (5 bases). Looked up from germline, CDR1 is LNHDA and CDR2 is SQIVND (reference sequence). Trimming cost V 7 bases and J 1 base, with 10 bases left between them. The CDR3 extends over 13 amino acids. CDR3 protein: CASNRDSNYGYTF. For the CDR3, the DNA is TGTGCCAGTAATCGAGACAGTAACTATGGCTACACCTTC.

The chain links TRBV4-2 to TRBJ2-7; D is perhaps TRBD2 (7 bases). CDR1 is LGHNA and CDR2 is YNFKEQ in the germline V gene. Trimming took off 1 base at V and 0 bases at J, with 13 bases between the two ends. The CDR3 is made up of 16 amino acids. The chain's CDR3 is CASSQVGGASSYEQYF. The CDR3 region has the DNA TGTGCCAGCAGCCAAGTTGGGGGGGCGAGCTCCTACGAGCAGTACTTC.